The 16 T cell receptor beta chains below were found in one sample sequenced in a study of identical twins. TCRdb redid the calling of the 5' RACE reads with MiXCR, one entry per CDR3 protein. The data hold some 330,000 distinct CDR3 sequences, with roughly 9% observed a single time. Sequenced: naive T cells sorted from blood. Receptor source: a woman aged 45 to 65 in good health.

This clonotype showed up just a few times. The genes are TRBV2 and TRBJ2-3; the D is unclear. The germline gives CDR1 SNHLY, CDR2 FYNNEI. This CDR3 comprises 10 residues. V lost 9 bases, J lost 3 bases, and 4 bases lay in between. CDR3 bases: TGTGCCAGACAGACAGATACGCAGTATTTT. Protein product: CARQTDTQYF.

V usage is TRBV6-1 and J usage is TRBJ1-1, with a possible D match to TRBD1 (5 bases). Trimming stripped 0 bases from V and 5 bases from J, with 7 bases between. The CDR3 consists of 13 residues. CDR1 is MNHNS and CDR2 is SASEGT in the germline V gene. This CDR3 is CASSEAAGTEAFF. The CDR3, as DNA: TGTGCCAGCAGTGAAGCGGCAGGGACTGAAGCTTTCTTT.

For this clonotype: A much bigger clone sits one base away, suggesting this may be a read error. The genes are TRBV20-1 and TRBJ2-3; 8 bases are shared with TRBD2. The CDR3 has 15 residues. Germline V gene lookup returns CDR1 DFQATT and CDR2 SNEGSKA (reference sequence). The CDR3 sequence: CNASGSGILTDTQYF. The CDR3 DNA sequence: TGCAATGCTAGCGGTAGCGGGATATTAACAGATACGCAGTATTTT.

In this sample, this clonotype turned up many times. The chain couples TRBV20-1 to TRBJ2-1; 9 nucleotides line up with TRBD2. Germline loops: CDR1 DFQATT, CDR2 SNEGSKA (reference sequence). With 3 bases clipped from V and 5 bases from J, the junction kept 2 bases outside the gene matches. The CDR3 has 13 residues. The CDR3 is CSARGTSNNEQFF. The DNA of the CDR3 is TGCAGTGCTAGGGGGACTAGCAACAATGAGCAGTTCTTC.

This clonotype was seen at least ten times. The rearrangement links TRBV12-3 or TRBV12-4 to TRBJ2-7, with 8 bases lining up with TRBD2. V lost 6 bases and J lost 6; bases outside the gene matches: 7. There are 13 residues in the CDR3. CDR3 DNA: TGTGCCAGCAGCCCAGGGACTAGAGGCGAGCAGTACTTC. This sequence encodes CASSPGTRGEQYF.

The sample holds one count of this clonotype. The rearrangement links TRBV27 to TRBJ2-7; TRBD2 matches 11 bases. CDR1 and CDR2 (germline): MNHEY, SMNVEV (reference sequence). The CDR3 is made up of 15 amino acids. V trimming: 8 bases; J trimming: 9 bases; junction bases outside the gene matches: 15. CDR3 in amino acids: CASFLLAGGKSTQYF. CDR3 DNA sequence: TGTGCCAGCTTCCTCCTAGCGGGAGGCAAAAGTACGCAGTACTTC.

The CDR3 DNA sequence: TGCAGTGTAAGAAAAGAGACCCAGTACTTC. Protein sequence: CSVRKETQYF. The chain carries TRBV20-1 and TRBJ2-5, with D uncertain. Between the trimmed V and J ends, which lost 7 bases and 3 bases, there was a span of 6 bases. This CDR3 has 10 amino acids. CDR1 DFQATT and CDR2 SNEGSKA come from the germline V gene (reference sequence).

The chain is built from TRBV5-5 and TRBJ2-7; no definite D call. Germline CDR1 and CDR2: SGHKS and YYEKEE (reference sequence). This CDR3 is built from 13 residues. Trimming took off 3 bases at V and 7 bases at J, with 14 bases between the two ends. The DNA of the CDR3 is TGTGCCAGCAGCTGGAACCTCTACGGGGAGCAGTACTTC. Amino acid sequence: CASSWNLYGEQYF.

V gene TRBV7-3 combines with J gene TRBJ1-1; D is unresolved. V gave up 4 bases and J gave up 4 bases, with 10 bases separating them. The CDR3 has 13 amino acids. CDR1 SGHTA and CDR2 FQGTGA come from the germline V gene. CDR3 in DNA: TGTGCCAGCAGCTCCAGCGGTACCACTGAAGCTTTCTTT. Translating gives CASSSSGTTEAFF.

This chain uses TRBV4-2 with TRBJ2-5; 9 nucleotides agree with TRBD2. The V gene end was trimmed by 4 bases and the J gene end by 3 bases; junction bases not matched to a gene: 6. The CDR3 runs 15 residues. The germline gives CDR1 LGHNA, CDR2 YNFKEQ. The CDR3 nucleotides are TGTGCCAGCAGCCCCCAGCGGGAGGCCGAAGAGACCCAGTACTTC. Translation: CASSPQREAEETQYF.

This clonotype was found a few times. The chain employs TRBV7-8 and TRBJ2-2; 9 positions agree with TRBD2. Unmatched junction bases numbered 12, after V lost 4 bases and J lost 3 bases. The CDR3 length is 18 residues. The germline V gene has CDR1 SGHVS and CDR2 FQNEAQ. CDR3 nucleotide sequence: TGTGCCAGCAGCTCCGACCTGGCGGGAGGGAGGGACACCGGGGAGCTGTTTTTT. Encoded protein: CASSSDLAGGRDTGELFF. The entire variable domain, with the rest obtained from reference TRBV7-8 and TRBJ2-2, is as follows: GAGVSQSPRYKVAKRGQDVALRCDPISGHVSLFWYQQALGQGPEFLTYFQNEAQLDKSGLPSDRFFAERPEGSVSTLKIQRTQQEDSAVYLCASSSDLAGGRDTGELFFGEGSRLTVL.

There are a few counts of this clonotype. V gene TRBV28 combines with J gene TRBJ2-1; TRBD2 aligns across 9 bases. Germline CDR1 MDHEN, CDR2 SYDVKM. CDR3 length equals 11 residues. DNA of the CDR3: TGTGGGCGGGAGGGCCGCAATGAGCAGTTCTTC. It codes for CGREGRNEQFF.

The genes are TRBV13 and TRBJ2-5, with 7 bases fitting TRBD2. The germline gives CDR1 PRHDT, CDR2 FYEKMQ (reference sequence). V lost 1 base and J lost 4; bases outside the gene matches: 3. This CDR3 is 14 amino acids long. CDR3 DNA sequence: TGTGCCAGCAGCTTAGCTGCGGGAGCAGAGACCCAGTACTTC. It translates to CASSLAAGAETQYF.

This clonotype occurred a few times. V usage is TRBV18 and J usage is TRBJ2-3; no clear D. The V end lost 4 bases, the J end lost 2 bases, and 16 bases lay between the germline ends. The CDR3 contains 16 residues. The germline CDR1 and CDR2 sequences are KGHSH and LQKENI. The chain's CDR3 is CASSLRGAVYTDTQYF. The CDR3 DNA is TGTGCCAGCTCACTACGAGGCGCGGTTTACACAGATACGCAGTATTTT.

This clonotype was observed at least ten times. This sequence joins TRBV12-3 or TRBV12-4 and TRBJ1-1; no clear D gene. The CDR3 is 12 residues long. Trimming removed 0 bases from V and 9 bases from J, with 8 bases in between. CDR3 sequence reads: CASSLARGQAFF. DNA of the CDR3: TGTGCCAGCAGTTTAGCGCGGGGTCAAGCTTTCTTT.

In its sample, this clonotype was seen many times. CDR3 coding DNA: TGCAGTGCTAGGCAAGGGAATGGCTACACCTTC. It is translated as CSARQGNGYTF. The chain combines TRBV20-1 with TRBJ1-2; D uncertain. Germline values: CDR1 DFQATT, CDR2 SNEGSKA (reference sequence). CDR3 length equals 11 residues. Deletions cut 3 bases from V and 6 bases from J, with 8 bases between.